The 32 T cell receptor beta chains listed next were all sequenced from one sample in a study of blood T cell repertoires in COVID-19. Sequencing used immunoSEQ multiplex PCR; TCRdb keeps in-frame clones, though not all of them. Found here are about 260,000 clones, approximately 82% of them singletons; the top ten hold about 5%. The specimen sequenced was peripheral blood. The source of these receptors is a man aged 60-69 years who had recovered from COVID-19.

This clone showed up just a few times. The rearrangement joins TRBV10-3 to TRBJ2-7; TRBD2 might be the D (6 bases). The CDR3 extends over 13 amino acids. With 4 bases removed from V and 4 bases from J, the gap between germline ends came to 11 bases. Germline assignment: CDR1 ENHRY and CDR2 SYGVKD. Written as DNA, the CDR3 is TGTGCCATCAGTGCGGGAGAGCTGTACGAGCAGTACTTC. Its protein is CAISAGELYEQYF.

The gene calls are TRBV5-5 and TRBJ2-4; weak D call: TRBD2 (6 bases). Trimming took off 0 bases at V and 0 bases at J, with 10 bases between the two ends. CDR3 length: 16 amino acids. In germline, CDR1 is SGHKS, CDR2 YYEKEE (reference sequence). CDR3 residues: CASSLAEGEAKNIQYF. As DNA, the CDR3 is TGTGCCAGCAGCTTGGCGGAGGGAGAAGCCAAAAACATTCAGTACTTC.

V is TRBV2 and J is TRBJ1-4; 8 nucleotides align to TRBD1. Germline CDR1 SNHLY, CDR2 FYNNEI. The CDR3 is 15 amino acids. The junction had 3 bases not matched to a gene; V was cut back by 3 bases and J by 3 bases. Written as DNA, the CDR3 is TGTGCCAGCAGTGAGCAGGGGGCGGCTAATGAAAAACTGTTTTTT. Translated, it gives CASSEQGAANEKLFF.

The chain recombines TRBV7-2 with TRBJ2-7, with D tentatively TRBD2 (5 bases). The germline V gene has CDR1 SGHTA and CDR2 FQGNSA. V shed 0 bases and J shed 4 bases, with 7 bases lying between them. The CDR3 length is 13 residues. The CDR3: CASSLARGYEQYF. In DNA form, the CDR3 reads TGTGCCAGCAGCTTAGCCCGGGGATACGAGCAGTACTTC.

V usage is TRBV4-1 and J usage is TRBJ1-5; 10 bases agree with TRBD1. J lost 9 bases, V lost 0 bases, and 8 bases had no gene match. The CDR3 contains 16 residues. CDR1 is MGHRA, CDR2 YSYEKL, per germline. This chain's CDR3 is CASSQDKDRGFRPQHF. The CDR3 DNA reads TGCGCCAGCAGCCAAGATAAGGACAGGGGGTTTAGGCCCCAGCATTTT.

CDR3: CASSRALAGVAKDTQYF. CDR3 DNA sequence: TGTGCCAGCAGTCGGGCACTAGCGGGAGTTGCCAAAGATACGCAGTATTTT. The gene calls are TRBV6-2 or TRBV6-3 and TRBJ2-3; the match to TRBD2 covers 11 bases. J lost 5 bases, V lost 5 bases, and 12 bases had no gene match. The CDR3 contains 17 residues. The germline CDR1 and CDR2 sequences are MNHEY and SVGEGT.

The rearrangement links TRBV30 to TRBJ1-1; a weak D match, TRBD1 (5 bases). Germline-derived CDR1 and CDR2 are GTSNPN and SVGIG (reference sequence). With 0 bases removed from V and 1 base from J, the gap between germline ends came to 9 bases. The length of the CDR3 is 14 residues. The CDR3 DNA sequence: TGTGCCTGGAGTGTATCCAGGGCGAACACTGAAGCTTTCTTT. It codes for CAWSVSRANTEAFF.

Details on this clone: At one boundary the junction diverges from the germline segment, which might be a read error. V gene TRBV7-7 combines with J gene TRBJ1-5; 7 bases fit TRBD1. From germline, CDR1 is SSHAT and CDR2 FNYEAQ (reference sequence). The CDR3 has 18 residues. Written as DNA, the CDR3 is TGTGCTAGCAGCTCCTTCGGACAGGACCCTAAAGTCAATCAGCCCCAGCATTTT. Amino acids: CASSSFGQDPKVNQPQHF. The full variable domain, rest sourced from reference TRBV7-7 and TRBJ1-5, is GAGVSQSPRYKVTKRGQDVTLRCDPISSHATLYWYQQALGQGPEFLTYFNYEAQPDKSGLPSDRFSAERPEGSISTLTIQRTEQRDSAMYRCASSSFGQDPKVNQPQHFGDGTRLSIL.

This chain uses TRBV19 with TRBJ1-2; D gene uncertain. In germline, CDR1 is LNHDA, CDR2 SQIVND (reference sequence). This CDR3 has 15 amino acids. V was shortened by 6 bases and J by 5 bases, with 19 bases between the two germline ends. The CDR3 sequence is CASRVLEGTRYGYTF. CDR3 nucleotide sequence: TGTGCCAGTAGAGTGCTGGAGGGTACTAGGTATGGCTACACCTTC.

The chain recombines TRBV19 with TRBJ2-5, with TRBD1 matching 7 bases. This CDR3 is built from 14 residues. Germline CDR1 and CDR2: LNHDA and SQIVND (reference sequence). The trim removed 5 bases at V and 5 bases at J, leaving 8 bases unmatched. CDR3 sequence reads: CASSETGLKETQYF. In DNA, the CDR3 is TGTGCCAGTAGTGAGACAGGGTTAAAGGAGACCCAGTACTTC.

This clone was recorded only once. V usage is TRBV5-1 and J usage is TRBJ1-1; D is unresolved. The CDR3 is 15 residues long. The V gene lost 0 bases and the J gene lost 5 bases, with 14 bases spanning the gap. The germline V gene encodes CDR1 SGHRS and CDR2 YFSETQ. CDR3 in amino acids: CASSLVQSPGTEAFF. The CDR3 nucleotides are TGCGCCAGCAGCTTGGTACAGTCTCCGGGGACTGAAGCTTTCTTT.

The chain couples TRBV5-6 to TRBJ2-7, with 7 bases lining up with TRBD1. In germline, CDR1 is SGHDT, CDR2 YYEEEE. This CDR3 has 16 residues. V shed 0 bases and J 7 bases; nucleotides not matched to a gene: 13. CDR3 sequence: CASSLAQTGRIWEQYF. The CDR3 DNA sequence: TGTGCCAGCAGCTTGGCCCAGACAGGGCGAATTTGGGAGCAGTACTTC.

The CDR3 nucleotides read TGTGCCAGCAGTTTATTAGACGAGCAGTACTTC. It translates to CASSLLDEQYF. J is TRBJ2-7 and V is TRBV28; no firm D call. CDR3 length: 11 residues. Per the germline V gene, CDR1 is MDHEN and CDR2 is SYDVKM. The V gene lost 1 base and the J gene lost 5 bases, with 3 bases spanning the gap.

The chain recombines TRBV29-1 with TRBJ2-5; TRBD1 matches 9 bases. CDR1 and CDR2 from the germline V gene are SQVTM and ANQGSEA. This CDR3 contains 13 residues. The V segment lost 5 bases and the J segment 2 bases; nucleotides outside the gene matches: 3. The CDR3 nucleotides are TGCAGCGTTACAGGGGGCCGGCAAGAGACCCAGTACTTC. Protein sequence: CSVTGGRQETQYF. Complete variable domain (other parts from reference TRBV29-1 and TRBJ2-5): SAVISQKPSRDICQRGTSLTIQCQVDSQVTMMFWYRQQPGQSLTLIATANQGSEATYESGFVIDKFPISRPNLTFSTLTVSNMSPEDSSIYLCSVTGGRQETQYFGPGTRLLVL.

CDR3 loop: CASKGWGGATDTQYF. Written as DNA, the CDR3 is TGTGCCAGTAAAGGATGGGGGGGGGCCACAGATACGCAGTATTTT. The gene calls are TRBV19 and TRBJ2-3; TRBD2 is a possible D gene (7 bases). Trimming removed 7 bases at V and 2 bases at J, with 16 bases between. Germline V CDR1 and CDR2: LNHDA, SQIVND (reference sequence). CDR3 length: 15 amino acids.

The chain recombines TRBV5-1 with TRBJ1-4; 9 bases agree with TRBD1. Germline-derived CDR1 and CDR2 are SGHRS and YFSETQ. V was pared by 0 bases and J by 3 bases, with 3 bases of the junction left unmatched. The CDR3 has 16 amino acids. This CDR3 reads CASSLGQGVSNEKLFF. The CDR3, as DNA: TGCGCCAGCAGCTTGGGACAGGGGGTATCTAATGAAAAACTGTTTTTT. Full variable domain (missing parts from reference TRBV5-1 and TRBJ1-4): KAGVTQTPRYLIKTRGQQVTLSCSPISGHRSVSWYQQTPGQGLQFLFEYFSETQRNKGNFPGRFSGRQFSNSRSEMNVSTLELGDSALYLCASSLGQGVSNEKLFFGSGTQLSVL.

This clone was recorded a few times. The chain joins TRBV19 to TRBJ1-5; 7 bases fit TRBD1. Germline values: CDR1 LNHDA, CDR2 SQIVND (reference sequence). This CDR3 is 16 amino acids long. The J segment lost 6 bases and the V segment lost 3 bases, leaving 11 bases of the junction unmatched. The CDR3 here is CASSIKGALGGQPQHF. The DNA of the CDR3 is TGTGCCAGTAGTATCAAGGGGGCGCTTGGCGGTCAGCCCCAGCATTTT.

The rearrangement joins TRBV6-5 to TRBJ1-2; 8 bases are shared with TRBD1. The J segment lost 8 bases and the V segment lost 7 bases, leaving 9 bases of the junction unmatched. There are 13 residues in the CDR3. Per the germline V gene, CDR1 is MNHEY and CDR2 is SVGAGI. The CDR3 nucleotides read TGTGCCAGCACCCCCGACAGGGGTGGGGGCTACACCTTC. It codes for CASTPDRGGGYTF.

The table lists this clone with a few counts. The rearrangement joins TRBV27 to TRBJ1-6; 10 nucleotides match TRBD1. The CDR3 totals 14 residues. V shed 7 bases and J 10 bases; nucleotides not matched to a gene: 7. In germline, CDR1 is MNHEY, CDR2 SMNVEV (reference sequence). The CDR3 region is CASKRGQGWSPLHF. The CDR3 nucleotides read TGTGCCAGCAAAAGGGGACAGGGGTGGTCACCCCTCCACTTT.

This rearrangement joins TRBV15 to TRBJ2-3, with 13 bases lining up with TRBD2. CDR3 length: 17 amino acids. Germline loops: CDR1 LNHNV, CDR2 YYDKDF (reference sequence). The junction had 7 bases not matched to a gene; V was cut back by 3 bases and J by 4 bases. The CDR3 DNA reads TGTGCCACCAGCAGCCGGACTAGCGGGAGAGCGGCAGATACGCAGTATTTT. Residues: CATSSRTSGRAADTQYF.

This clone was detected once. The chain employs TRBV30 and TRBJ1-6, with D tentatively TRBD1 (6 bases). CDR1 and CDR2 from the germline V gene are GTSNPN and SVGIG (reference sequence). The CDR3 sequence is 17 residues long. V was clipped by 8 bases and J by 0 bases, with 20 bases between them. The CDR3 is CAQGRQGASSYNSPLHF. CDR3 nucleotide sequence: TGTGCCCAGGGGCGACAAGGGGCGAGCTCCTATAATTCACCCCTCCACTTT.

DNA of the CDR3: TGTGCCAGCGGATACCAGGCGTTCGATGGCTACACCTTC. Its translation is CASGYQAFDGYTF. The chain has TRBV5-8 and TRBJ1-2; no definite D call. The V end lost 7 bases, the J end lost 6 bases, and 16 bases lay between the germline ends. Germline V gene lookup returns CDR1 SGHTS and CDR2 YDEGEE. The CDR3 spans 13 residues.

The rearrangement links TRBV6-5 to TRBJ1-2, with a weak D call TRBD1 (5 bases). The CDR3 covers 13 residues. Per germline, CDR1 MNHEY and CDR2 SVGAGI. Between the trimmed V and J ends, which lost 2 bases and 8 bases, there was a span of 12 bases. CDR3 sequence: CASSYGALGGYTF. CDR3 DNA sequence: TGTGCCAGCAGTTACGGGGCCCTGGGAGGCTACACCTTC.

V gene TRBV5-1 combines with J gene TRBJ2-4; possible D gene TRBD1, 6 bases. Trimming cost V 4 bases and J 0 bases, with 11 bases left between them. CDR3 size: 15 residues. The germline CDR1 and CDR2 sequences are SGHRS and YFSETQ. DNA of the CDR3: TGCGCCAGCAGCCTCGGGACATTAGCCAAAAACATTCAGTACTTC. Translating it yields CASSLGTLAKNIQYF.

The chain is built from TRBV30 and TRBJ1-1; 8 bases map to TRBD1. With V trimmed by 3 bases and J by 3 bases, 6 bases remained unmatched. From germline, CDR1 is GTSNPN and CDR2 SVGIG (reference sequence). The CDR3 runs to 14 residues. The CDR3 region is CAWRTGGDHTEAFF. CDR3 in DNA: TGTGCCTGGAGAACAGGGGGAGATCACACTGAAGCTTTCTTT.

V usage is TRBV5-1 and J usage is TRBJ1-3, with 7 positions matching TRBD1. This CDR3 has 17 residues. Per the germline V gene, CDR1 is SGHRS and CDR2 is YFSETQ. With V trimmed by 4 bases and J by 0 bases, 10 bases remained unmatched. The CDR3 reads CASSKTGQSASGNTIYF. DNA for the CDR3: TGCGCCAGCAGCAAAACGGGACAGTCCGCCTCTGGAAACACCATATATTTT.

The chain is built from TRBV6-5 and TRBJ1-2, with a possible D match to TRBD1 (5 bases). Germline assignment: CDR1 MNHEY and CDR2 SVGAGI. The CDR3 is 15 amino acids. The V gene lost 4 bases and the J gene lost 8 bases, with 20 bases spanning the gap. CDR3 amino acids: CASSLLGRGRGGYTF. CDR3 coding DNA: TGTGCCAGCAGTTTACTCGGACGAGGGAGGGGAGGCTACACCTTC.

J is TRBJ2-2 and V is TRBV5-8, with D tentatively TRBD2 (7 bases). In germline, CDR1 is SGHTS, CDR2 YDEGEE. Trimming removed 0 bases at V and 6 bases at J, with 21 bases between. This CDR3 has 18 residues. The DNA of the CDR3 is TGTGCCAGCAGCTTGGTGGTTGGCGGGGGCGTGAAAGCCGGGGAGCTGTTTTTT. Translated, it gives CASSLVVGGGVKAGELFF.

The chain combines TRBV10-2 with TRBJ2-2, with a tentative D call TRBD1 (5 bases). CDR1 and CDR2 (germline): WSHSY, SAAADI. The CDR3 length is 16 residues. Trimming took off 3 bases at V and 4 bases at J, with 15 bases between the two ends. The CDR3 nucleotides read TGCGCCAGCAGTGAATGGATGGGGCATGGCACCGGGGAGCTGTTTTTT. Encoded protein: CASSEWMGHGTGELFF.

The chain joins TRBV6-5 to TRBJ2-7, with 7 bases lining up with TRBD2. The CDR3 covers 15 residues. With 5 bases clipped from V and 3 bases from J, the junction kept 10 bases outside the gene matches. Germline lookup yields CDR1 MNHEY and CDR2 SVGAGI. The CDR3 sequence is CASSRAGALYYEQYF. In nucleotides, the CDR3 is TGTGCCAGCAGTAGGGCGGGAGCGCTGTACTACGAGCAGTACTTC.

This clone was seen only once. The chain joins TRBV10-3 to TRBJ1-5; D is unresolved. The V end was cut by 3 bases, the J end by 2 bases, with 11 bases between. The CDR3 is 15 residues long. Per germline, CDR1 ENHRY and CDR2 SYGVKD. The CDR3 loop reads CAISDAGDGNQPQHF. CDR3 DNA: TGTGCCATCAGTGACGCGGGTGACGGCAATCAGCCCCAGCATTTT.

The chain joins TRBV6-1 to TRBJ1-6; TRBD1 matches 11 bases. Losses at the gene ends were 4 bases for V and 8 bases for J; bases not matched to a gene: 7. The CDR3 loop spans 16 amino acids. Germline V gene data show CDR1 as MNHNS and CDR2 as SASEGT. The CDR3 loop is CASSAQDRGPYSPLHF. The CDR3 DNA reads TGTGCCAGCAGTGCGCAGGACAGGGGGCCTTATTCACCCCTCCACTTT.